The 32 T cell receptor beta chains below all came from one sample that was sequenced in a study of T cells after yellow fever vaccination. TCRdb reprocessed the 5' RACE reads with MiXCR, giving one entry per CDR3 protein. The sample has 300,000 or so distinct CDR3 sequences; over 10% are singletons. Specimen: CD4+ T cells sorted from PBMCs, collected 45 days after the yellow fever booster vaccination. All receptors come from a man under 40 who received the YFV17D yellow fever vaccine.

This clonotype was observed a handful of times. The chain has TRBV20-1 and TRBJ2-7, with D hard to call. Trimming stripped 2 bases from V and 0 bases from J, with 17 bases between. Germline V gene data show CDR1 as DFQATT and CDR2 as SNEGSKA (reference sequence). This CDR3 region has 16 residues. CDR3 nucleotides: TGCAGTGCTAGAAAGAGCGACCACGCGGACTCCTACGAGCAGTACTTC. As protein: CSARKSDHADSYEQYF.

Only a few counts were recorded for this clonotype. The V call is TRBV11-1, the J call TRBJ2-7, with 13 bases aligning to TRBD2. V shed 1 base, J shed 3 bases, and the junction held 18 bases outside the gene matches. This CDR3 has 21 residues. The germline V gene has CDR1 SGHAT and CDR2 FQDESV (reference sequence). CDR3 nucleotides: TGTGCCAGCAGCTTAGTTCGTCTGTCTGCCACAGGACTAGCGGGAGTCTACGAGCAGTACTTC. Encoded protein: CASSLVRLSATGLAGVYEQYF.

V usage is TRBV30 and J usage is TRBJ2-1; maybe TRBD2 (6 bases). Germline CDR1 reads GTSNPN; CDR2 reads SVGIG (reference sequence). The CDR3 loop spans 15 amino acids. V was cut by 2 bases and J by 8 bases, with 19 bases left in between. CDR3 in amino acids: CAWSLSGRWGYEQFF. The CDR3, as DNA: TGTGCCTGGAGTTTATCGGGGAGGTGGGGCTATGAGCAGTTCTTC.

This clonotype was observed a handful of times. The chain joins TRBV7-8 to TRBJ2-5; 8 bases match TRBD2. This CDR3 is 16 amino acids long. The germline V gene has CDR1 SGHVS and CDR2 FQNEAQ. Unmatched junction bases numbered 12, after V lost 4 bases and J lost 5 bases. CDR3: CASSSSGAGGRETQYF. CDR3 DNA sequence: TGTGCCAGCAGCTCCTCCGGGGCGGGGGGCCGGGAGACCCAGTACTTC.

This clonotype occurred a few times. This chain connects TRBV29-1 to TRBJ2-5, with 9 bases matching TRBD1. The V gene's germline CDR1 is SQVTM and CDR2 ANQGSEA. The CDR3 is made up of 15 amino acids. The ends lost 7 bases at V and 2 bases at J; junction bases unmatched: 11. The CDR3 loop is CSASGTGLGQETQYF. The CDR3 DNA reads TGCAGCGCCTCCGGGACAGGGTTAGGGCAAGAGACCCAGTACTTC.

On this clonotype: Just one base apart from a much larger clone, this may be a read error. The chain couples TRBV12-3 or TRBV12-4 to TRBJ2-2, with D possibly TRBD2 on 6 matching bases. The CDR3 runs to 16 residues. The CDR3 nucleotides read TGTGCCAGCAGTAGCGAGGACTACTTGGACACCGGGGAGATGTTTTTT. Translating it yields CASSSEDYLDTGEMFF.

The chain combines TRBV29-1 with TRBJ2-1; 7 positions agree with TRBD1. Trimming at V came to 6 bases and at J to 8 bases, leaving 10 bases not matched to a gene. This CDR3 has 13 amino acids. Germline V gene lookup returns CDR1 SQVTM and CDR2 ANQGSEA. CDR3 residues: CSVRQGSGDEQFF. The CDR3 nucleotides read TGCAGCGTCAGACAGGGCAGCGGAGATGAGCAGTTCTTC.

This clonotype appeared a few times. CDR3 protein: CSARVSGVPYEQYF. The CDR3 region has the DNA TGCAGTGCTAGAGTTAGCGGGGTGCCCTACGAGCAGTACTTC. V is TRBV20-1 and J is TRBJ2-7; 8 bases align to TRBD2. With V trimmed by 1 base and J by 2 bases, 4 bases remained unmatched. Per germline, CDR1 DFQATT and CDR2 SNEGSKA (reference sequence). This CDR3 is built from 14 residues.

This clonotype appeared a few times. This chain joins TRBV24-1 and TRBJ2-3; TRBD2 aligns across 10 bases. This CDR3 is 19 amino acids long. V shed 2 bases, J shed 0 bases, and the junction held 10 bases outside the gene matches. Germline V lookup: CDR1 KGHDR, CDR2 SFDVKD. The CDR3 loop is CATSDSPSSTSGSTDTQYF. The CDR3 coding sequence is TGTGCCACCAGTGATTCCCCTTCATCGACTAGCGGGAGCACAGATACGCAGTATTTT.

This clonotype was counted a few times. CDR3 sequence reads: CASSLGGTSGYEQYF. Here the CDR3 DNA reads TGTGCCAGCAGCTTAGGTGGGACTAGCGGTTACGAGCAGTACTTC. V and J are TRBV7-2 and TRBJ2-7, with 11 bases fitting TRBD2. Germline V gives CDR1 SGHTA, CDR2 FQGNSA. The CDR3 length is 15 residues. Trimming at V came to 1 base and at J to 4 bases, leaving 3 bases not matched to a gene.

This clonotype has just a few counts. V usage is TRBV6-1 and J usage is TRBJ2-7; 11 bases align to TRBD1. CDR3 size: 15 residues. Germline trimming cut 5 bases from V and 1 base from J; bases unmatched to any gene: 4. Germline CDR1 reads MNHNS; CDR2 reads SASEGT. The DNA for the CDR3 is TGTGCCAGCAGTCGGGACAGGGGGGGATCCTACGAGCAGTACTTC. Translating gives CASSRDRGGSYEQYF.

CDR3 in amino acids: CARSPFGGTDTQYF. CDR3 coding DNA: TGTGCCAGGAGCCCATTCGGGGGCACAGATACGCAGTATTTT. The chain has TRBV12-3 or TRBV12-4 and TRBJ2-3; maybe TRBD2 (5 bases). This CDR3 has 14 amino acids. Trimming took 9 bases from V and 1 from J, leaving 14 bases between them.

This sequence joins TRBV5-6 and TRBJ2-1; 7 bases are shared with TRBD2. V trimming: 1 base; J trimming: 5 bases; junction bases outside the gene matches: 3. The length of the CDR3 is 14 residues. Germline CDR1 is SGHDT and CDR2 is YYEEEE. The CDR3 nucleotides are TGTGCCAGCAGCTTGAGGCGGGGGAACAATGAGCAGTTCTTC. This encodes CASSLRRGNNEQFF.

As concerns this clonotype: The junction departs from the called germline gene at one end, perhaps through a read error. The J gene is TRBJ2-5, the V gene TRBV7-7; D uncertain. Germline CDR1 reads SSHAT; CDR2 reads FNYEAQ (reference sequence). This CDR3 is 15 amino acids long. CDR3 DNA: TGTGCTAGCAGCTTGGGCAGGACCTCCCAAGAGACCCAGTACTTC. This gives the protein CASSLGRTSQETQYF. The whole variable domain, remainder taken from reference TRBV7-7 and TRBJ2-5, is GAGVSQSPRYKVTKRGQDVTLRCDPISSHATLYWYQQALGQGPEFLTYFNYEAQPDKSGLPSDRFSAERPEGSISTLTIQRTEQRDSAMYRCASSLGRTSQETQYFGPGTRLLVL.

The table lists this clonotype with a few counts. The J gene is TRBJ2-5, the V gene TRBV7-2; no definite D call. Germline CDR1 is SGHTA and CDR2 is FQGNSA. This CDR3 comprises 14 residues. V was cut by 1 base and J by 4 bases, with 10 bases left in between. CDR3 amino acids: CASSLGSRRETQYF. The DNA for the CDR3 is TGTGCCAGCAGCTTAGGATCCCGAAGAGAGACCCAGTACTTC.

This clonotype occurred a few times. V usage is TRBV20-1 and J usage is TRBJ2-1, with 9 bases aligning to TRBD2. After removal of 0 bases from V and 2 bases from J, the junction contained 5 bases not matched to a gene. CDR3 length equals 16 residues. Germline CDR1 reads DFQATT; CDR2 reads SNEGSKA (reference sequence). The chain's CDR3 is CSARDPTSGAYNEQFF. The CDR3 bases are TGCAGTGCTAGAGATCCGACTAGCGGCGCCTACAATGAGCAGTTCTTC.

The V gene is TRBV25-1, the J gene TRBJ2-2; D may be TRBD1 (6 bases). The CDR3 loop spans 14 amino acids. V lost 9 bases and J 2 bases, leaving 13 bases between the germline ends. Germline CDR1 is MGHDK and CDR2 is SYGVNS. CDR3 bases: TGTGCCAGTAGACAGGCAGCTAACACCGGGGAGCTGTTTTTT. It codes for CASRQAANTGELFF.

The rearrangement links TRBV20-1 to TRBJ2-7; 8 bases fit TRBD2. Trimming cost V 0 bases and J 4 bases; bases outside gene matches: 8. The CDR3 spans 15 residues. The germline CDR1 and CDR2 sequences are DFQATT and SNEGSKA (reference sequence). As DNA, the CDR3 is TGCAGTGCTAGAGAGGGTAGCGGGACTGGGTACGAGCAGTACTTC. This translates into CSAREGSGTGYEQYF.

The sample holds a few counts of this clonotype. J is TRBJ2-2 and V is TRBV7-3; no definite D call. Germline loops: CDR1 SGHTA, CDR2 FQGTGA. The V end lost 6 bases, the J end lost 1 base, and 9 bases lay between the germline ends. The CDR3 spans 14 residues. CDR3 in DNA: TGTGCCAGCAGTGACGGGTTGAACACCGGGGAGCTGTTTTTT. Encoded protein: CASSDGLNTGELFF. Variable domain in full (rest from reference TRBV7-3 and TRBJ2-2): GAGVSQTPSNKVTEKGKYVELRCDPISGHTALYWYRQSLGQGPEFLIYFQGTGAADDSGLPNDRFFAVRPEGSVSTLKIQRTERGDSAVYLCASSDGLNTGELFFGEGSRLTVL.

J is TRBJ2-1 and V is TRBV5-6; the match to TRBD2 covers 8 bases. Per the germline V gene, CDR1 is SGHDT and CDR2 is YYEEEE. V trimming: 2 bases; J trimming: 6 bases; junction bases outside the gene matches: 7. The CDR3 length is 15 residues. DNA for the CDR3: TGTGCCAGCAGCTTAGACGGGAGGGCCCCCAATGAGCAGTTCTTC. Translated, it gives CASSLDGRAPNEQFF.

This clonotype was observed a handful of times. The chain employs TRBV6-5 and TRBJ2-2; TRBD1 aligns across 7 bases. V lost 2 bases, J lost 4 bases, and 1 base stayed unmatched. CDR1 and CDR2 from the germline V gene are MNHEY and SVGAGI. The CDR3 contains 14 residues. CDR3 amino acids: CASSYNRGTGELFF. CDR3 nucleotide sequence: TGTGCCAGCAGTTACAACAGGGGCACCGGGGAGCTGTTTTTT.

This clonotype appeared a few times. The chain has TRBV11-2 and TRBJ1-4; 9 nucleotides match TRBD1. The V gene's germline CDR1 is SGHAT and CDR2 FQNNGV. CDR3 size: 15 residues. The ends lost 5 bases at V and 10 bases at J; junction bases unmatched: 11. Written as DNA, the CDR3 is TGTGCCAGCAGCGCCTCCGGGACAGGGAGGGGAAAACTGTTTTTT. Its translation is CASSASGTGRGKLFF. Full variable domain (remainder filled in from reference TRBV11-2 and TRBJ1-4): EAGVAQSPRYKIIEKRQSVAFWCNPISGHATLYWYQQILGQGPKLLIQFQNNGVVDDSQLPKDRFSAERLKGVDSTLKIQPAKLEDSAVYLCASSASGTGRGKLFFGSGTQLSVL.

This clonotype was found a few times. The chain is built from TRBV7-9 and TRBJ2-1, with D possibly being TRBD1 (5 bases). The CDR3 runs to 14 residues. Per germline, CDR1 SEHNR and CDR2 FQNEAQ (reference sequence). V gave up 1 base and J gave up 5 bases, with 9 bases separating them. The CDR3 is CASSLGGAHNEQFF. CDR3 DNA: TGTGCCAGCAGCTTAGGGGGCGCGCACAATGAGCAGTTCTTC.

This chain links TRBV5-6 with TRBJ1-4; D remains ambiguous. Germline assignment: CDR1 SGHDT and CDR2 YYEEEE. With 1 base removed from V and 3 bases from J, the gap between germline ends came to 10 bases. The CDR3 is 15 residues long. Here the CDR3 reads CASSLLGSSNEKLFF. DNA of the CDR3: TGTGCCAGCAGCTTGCTTGGCAGCTCTAATGAAAAACTGTTTTTT. Full variable domain (missing parts from reference TRBV5-6 and TRBJ1-4): DAGVTQSPTHLIKTRGQQVTLRCSPKSGHDTVSWYQQALGQGPQFIFQYYEEEERQRGNFPDRFSGHQFPNYSSELNVNALLLGDSALYLCASSLLGSSNEKLFFGSGTQLSVL.

Many counts were recorded for this clonotype. DNA for the CDR3: TGTGCCAGCAGCTTACACCCGGCAGATACGCAGTATTTT. Translated, it gives CASSLHPADTQYF. The chain has TRBV7-2 and TRBJ2-3; D uncertain. V lost 2 bases and J lost 4, with 7 bases in between. The CDR3 sequence is 13 residues long. Germline V gene lookup returns CDR1 SGHTA and CDR2 FQGNSA. The whole variable domain, remainder taken from reference TRBV7-2 and TRBJ2-3, is GAGVSQSPSNKVTEKGKDVELRCDPISGHTALYWYRQSLGQGLEFLIYFQGNSAPDKSGLPSDRFSAERTGGSVSTLTIQRTQQEDSAVYLCASSLHPADTQYFGPGTRLTVL.

The V call is TRBV15, the J call TRBJ2-6; D is unclear. In germline, CDR1 is LNHNV, CDR2 YYDKDF (reference sequence). Deletions cut 8 bases from V and 0 bases from J, with 5 bases between. The CDR3 extends over 13 amino acids. CDR3 nucleotide sequence: TGTGCCACCCGAAGCTCTGGGGCCAACGTCCTGACTTTC. It yields the protein CATRSSGANVLTF.

The J gene is TRBJ2-5, the V gene TRBV18; D gene uncertain. CDR3 length equals 14 residues. V dropped 3 bases and J dropped 1 base, with 9 bases sitting between them. Per germline, CDR1 KGHSH and CDR2 LQKENI. CDR3 in amino acids: CASSPNTGQETQYF. The CDR3 DNA is TGTGCCAGCTCACCTAACACGGGCCAAGAGACCCAGTACTTC.

This clonotype was counted only a few times. The chain combines TRBV12-3 or TRBV12-4 with TRBJ2-7; D may be TRBD1 or TRBD2 (6 bases each). V gave up 5 bases and J gave up 8 bases, with 16 bases separating them. This CDR3 has 13 residues. CDR3 sequence (DNA): TGTGCCAGCAGTCGGAGCGAGGGGGGTAAGCAGTACTTC. Its protein is CASSRSEGGKQYF.

Ten or more counts support this clonotype. This chain joins TRBV20-1 and TRBJ2-3, with D possibly called TRBD1 or TRBD2 (5 bases each). CDR3 size: 14 residues. Per the germline V gene, CDR1 is DFQATT and CDR2 is SNEGSKA (reference sequence). CDR3 bases: TGCAGCGCACCAACCGGGGACCACACAGATACGCAGTATTTT. This codes for CSAPTGDHTDTQYF.

This clonotype was seen ten or more times. The chain has TRBV12-3 or TRBV12-4 and TRBJ2-2; no clear D. The length of the CDR3 is 11 residues. V was cut by 7 bases and J by 7 bases, with 7 bases left in between. The CDR3 spells CASTRFGELFF. The CDR3 coding sequence is TGTGCCAGCACTCGGTTCGGGGAGCTGTTTTTT.

The genes are TRBV12-3 or TRBV12-4 and TRBJ1-4; D may be TRBD1 (5 bases). The CDR3 sequence is 15 residues long. The V and J ends lost 5 bases and 3 bases respectively, with 13 bases between them. CDR3 sequence: CASSNSGKANEKLFF. DNA for the CDR3: TGTGCCAGCAGTAACTCAGGGAAGGCTAATGAAAAACTGTTTTTT.

This chain joins TRBV6-5 and TRBJ1-2; no clear D. The V end was cut by 2 bases, the J end by 8 bases, with 15 bases between. This CDR3 region has 14 residues. Per the germline V gene, CDR1 is MNHEY and CDR2 is SVGAGI. CDR3 in amino acids: CASSYVRGSFGYTF. For the CDR3, the DNA is TGTGCCAGCAGTTACGTCCGGGGTTCTTTCGGCTACACCTTC.